These 9 T cell receptor beta chains came from one sample sequenced in a study of lymphopenia after photon versus proton radiotherapy. The protocol was immunoSEQ multiplex PCR, while the TCRdb copy is restricted to in-frame clones and leaves out a portion. The sample lists approximately 30,000 clones; around 86% were seen once. The sample consisted of peripheral blood, taken from a patient treated with photon-based radiotherapy. The receptors derive from a woman in her forties or fifties with pancreatic cancer.

This clone was seen only a few times. The chain combines TRBV6-1 with TRBJ2-5; 15 positions agree with TRBD2. CDR1 and CDR2 (germline): MNHNS, SASEGT. The CDR3 contains 19 residues. V lost 4 bases and J lost 4; bases outside the gene matches: 13. Here the CDR3 DNA reads TGTGCCAGCAGTGGCGGACTAGCGGGAGGGCCTGTTATAGGAGAGACCCAGTACTTC. Its translation is CASSGGLAGGPVIGETQYF.

The rearrangement links TRBV9 to TRBJ1-2, with D possibly TRBD1 on 6 matching bases. The CDR3 contains 15 residues. Germline CDR1 is SGDLS and CDR2 is YYNGEE. Trimming pared 3 bases from V and 0 bases from J, leaving 12 bases between. CDR3 DNA: TGTGCCAGCAGCGAGGGGCGACAGGCTAACTATGGCTACACCTTC. Its protein is CASSEGRQANYGYTF.

The chain carries TRBV4-3 and TRBJ1-1; D is possibly TRBD1 (5 bases). This CDR3 is built from 16 residues. V lost 0 bases, J lost 0 bases, and 11 bases lay in between. Per the germline V gene, CDR1 is LGHNA and CDR2 is YSLEER. DNA for the CDR3: TGCGCCAGCAGCCAAGATTTAAACAGGTTGAACACTGAAGCTTTCTTT. It codes for CASSQDLNRLNTEAFF.

This chain links TRBV30 with TRBJ1-1, with D unresolved. The V gene lost 1 base and the J gene lost 0 bases, with 6 bases spanning the gap. This CDR3 has 13 amino acids. CDR1 GTSNPN and CDR2 SVGIG come from the germline V gene (reference sequence). The CDR3 sequence is CAWSDGVNTEAFF. The CDR3 DNA sequence: TGTGCCTGGAGTGACGGGGTGAACACTGAAGCTTTCTTT. Supplemented by reference TRBV30 and TRBJ1-1, the full variable domain reads SQTIHQWPATLVQPVGSPLSLECTVEGTSNPNLYWYRQAAGRGLQLLFYSVGIGQISSEVPQNLSASRPQDRQFILSSKKLLLSDSGFYLCAWSDGVNTEAFFGQGTRLTVV.

The chain combines TRBV7-6 with TRBJ2-5; 9 bases line up with TRBD1. The CDR3 covers 14 residues. V shed 3 bases, J shed 4 bases, and the junction held 3 bases outside the gene matches. The germline V gene has CDR1 SGHVS and CDR2 FNYEAQ. DNA of the CDR3: TGTGCCAGCAGCTTTAACAGGGGGCCAGAGACCCAGTACTTC. Amino acids: CASSFNRGPETQYF. Looking up the rest from reference TRBV7-6 and TRBJ2-5 gives the full variable domain: GAGVSQSPRYKVTKRGQDVALRCDPISGHVSLYWYRQALGQGPEFLTYFNYEAQQDKSGLPNDRFSAERPEGSISTLTIQRTEQRDSAMYRCASSFNRGPETQYFGPGTRLLVL.

This chain links TRBV9 with TRBJ2-1; D unclear. This CDR3 spans 18 amino acids. V was trimmed by 0 bases and J by 0 bases, leaving 16 bases between them. CDR1 and CDR2 from the germline V gene are SGDLS and YYNGEE. The CDR3 DNA is TGTGCCAGCAGCGTAGCCCCTCCTGCTGTCAGCTCCTACAATGAGCAGTTCTTC. It yields the protein CASSVAPPAVSSYNEQFF. Full variable domain (outside the CDR3, taken from reference TRBV9 and TRBJ2-1): DSGVTQTPKHLITATGQRVTLRCSPRSGDLSVYWYQQSLDQGLQFLIQYYNGEERAKGNILERFSAQQFPDLHSELNLSSLELGDSALYFCASSVAPPAVSSYNEQFFGPGTRLTVL.

The genes are TRBV2 and TRBJ2-7; maybe TRBD1 (5 bases). The V gene lost 6 bases and the J gene lost 1 base, with 10 bases spanning the gap. Per germline, CDR1 SNHLY and CDR2 FYNNEI. The CDR3 consists of 13 residues. The CDR3 sequence is CASRDISSYEQYF. CDR3 DNA sequence: TGTGCCAGCAGGGACATCTCGTCCTACGAGCAGTACTTC.

This chain joins TRBV5-6 and TRBJ2-5, with D hard to call. V dropped 4 bases and J dropped 5 bases, with 6 bases sitting between them. Looked up from germline, CDR1 is SGHDT and CDR2 is YYEEEE. The CDR3 is 11 residues long. In DNA, the CDR3 is TGTGCCAGCAGCAAGAGCGAGACCCAGTACTTC. Protein product: CASSKSETQYF.

The chain joins TRBV11-3 to TRBJ1-1, with no clear D. The CDR3 loop spans 13 amino acids. Germline V gene sequence: CDR1 SGHNT, CDR2 YENEEA. Trimming removed 3 bases at V and 4 bases at J, with 9 bases between. The CDR3 spells CASSFSKGTEAFF. The CDR3 DNA sequence: TGTGCCAGCAGCTTTTCAAAGGGCACTGAAGCTTTCTTT.